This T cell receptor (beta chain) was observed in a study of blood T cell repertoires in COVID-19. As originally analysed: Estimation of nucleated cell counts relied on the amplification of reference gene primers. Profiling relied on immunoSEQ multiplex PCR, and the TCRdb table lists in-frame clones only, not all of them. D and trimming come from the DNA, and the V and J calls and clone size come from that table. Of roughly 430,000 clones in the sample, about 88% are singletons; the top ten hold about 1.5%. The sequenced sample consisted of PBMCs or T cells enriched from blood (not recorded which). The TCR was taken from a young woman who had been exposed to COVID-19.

CDR3 bases: TGCGCCAGCAGCCAAGGAACAGGACCAGATACGCAGTATTTT. The encoded protein is CASSQGTGPDTQYF. The chain uses TRBV4-3 and TRBJ2-3, with D possibly being TRBD1 (5 bases). The CDR3 contains 14 residues. Germline V gene lookup returns CDR1 LGHNA and CDR2 YSLEER. Trimming removed 1 base at V and 4 bases at J, with 9 bases between.